The 6 T cell receptor beta chains reported below all come from one sample, sequenced in a study of lymphopenia after photon versus proton radiotherapy. Sequencing was performed with immunoSEQ multiplex PCR; in TCRdb, only in-frame clones are kept and a portion is missing. This sample has tens of thousands of clones, with about 94% found just once. The sequencing used peripheral blood, collected from a patient treated with photon-based radiotherapy. These TCRs come from a man aged 60 to 69 with cholangiocarcinoma.

The chain has TRBV2 and TRBJ1-2; maybe TRBD1 (6 bases). The CDR3 is made up of 16 amino acids. V lost 6 bases, J lost 4 bases, and 21 bases lay in between. Per germline, CDR1 SNHLY and CDR2 FYNNEI. In nucleotides, the CDR3 is TGTGCCAGCAGCCTAAGACAGGCCGTTAATAGCTATGGCTACACCTTC. It codes for CASSLRQAVNSYGYTF. Drawing the rest from reference TRBV2 and TRBJ1-2, the complete variable domain is EPEVTQTPSHQVTQMGQEVILRCVPISNHLYFYWYRQILGQKVEFLVSFYNNEISEKSEIFDDQFSVERPDGSNFTLKIRSTKLEDSAMYFCASSLRQAVNSYGYTFGSGTRLTVV.

This clone occurred a few times. V gene TRBV7-9 combines with J gene TRBJ1-4; TRBD1 matches at 9 bases. Unmatched junction bases numbered 4, after V lost 1 base and J lost 10 bases. CDR1 SEHNR and CDR2 FQNEAQ come from the germline V gene (reference sequence). The CDR3 runs 14 residues. The DNA of the CDR3 is TGTGCCAGCAGCTTAGACAGGGGGCATGGAAAACTGTTTTTT. This gives the protein CASSLDRGHGKLFF. The full variable domain, rest sourced from reference TRBV7-9 and TRBJ1-4, is DTGVSQNPRHKITKRGQNVTFRCDPISEHNRLYWYRQTLGQGPEFLTYFQNEAQLEKSRLLSDRFSAERPKGSFSTLEIQRTEQGDSAMYLCASSLDRGHGKLFFGSGTQLSVL.

The genes are TRBV7-3 and TRBJ2-3; maybe TRBD2 (5 bases). Trimming removed 1 base at V and 2 bases at J, with 10 bases between. Germline CDR1 is SGHTA and CDR2 is FQGTGA. The CDR3 has 15 amino acids. The DNA of the CDR3 is TGTGCCAGCAGCTTAAAGGGAGACGTCACAGATACGCAGTATTTT. It is translated as CASSLKGDVTDTQYF.

V usage is TRBV18 and J usage is TRBJ1-1, with D possibly TRBD1 on 5 matching bases. Trimming removed 6 bases from V and 4 bases from J, with 12 bases in between. This CDR3 region has 13 residues. Per germline, CDR1 KGHSH and CDR2 LQKENI. The CDR3 nucleotides are TGTGCCAGCTCGGGGGGATTTGGCACTGAAGCTTTCTTT. This encodes CASSGGFGTEAFF.

The J gene is TRBJ2-3, the V gene TRBV2; maybe TRBD2 (5 bases). CDR3 length: 16 amino acids. Deletions cut 3 bases from V and 2 bases from J, with 15 bases between. Germline V lookup: CDR1 SNHLY, CDR2 FYNNEI. CDR3 coding DNA: TGTGCCAGCAGTGACTCGTCGGGGTTTATCACAGATACGCAGTATTTT. It codes for CASSDSSGFITDTQYF. Variable domain in full (rest from reference TRBV2 and TRBJ2-3): EPEVTQTPSHQVTQMGQEVILRCVPISNHLYFYWYRQILGQKVEFLVSFYNNEISEKSEIFDDQFSVERPDGSNFTLKIRSTKLEDSAMYFCASSDSSGFITDTQYFGPGTRLTVL.

The chain carries TRBV11-2 and TRBJ2-5; D unresolved. The V end lost 0 bases, the J end lost 7 bases, and 15 bases lay between the germline ends. CDR1 SGHAT and CDR2 FQNNGV come from the germline V gene. The CDR3 totals 15 residues. Here the CDR3 DNA reads TGTGCCAGCAGCTTAGATCCCTTCCCCCCCGGGACCCAGTACTTC. This sequence encodes CASSLDPFPPGTQYF.